The clone carrying this TCR beta chain has a count of ten or more. TCRdb independently ran MiXCR on the 5' RACE reads; one entry per CDR3 protein. This sample yields 140,000 to 150,000 distinct CDR3 sequences, of which around 3.4% are seen a single time; 8% to 8.5% belongs to the top ten. The data belong to a study of identical twins. This CDR3 is 15 amino acids long. V was trimmed by 3 bases and J by 0 bases, leaving 9 bases between them. The sequenced sample was memory T cells sorted from blood. V and J are TRBV12-3 or TRBV12-4 and TRBJ1-5; D gene unclear. This TCR came from a man between 18 and 35 years old in good health. The CDR3 here is CASSFKFGSNQPQHF. The CDR3 DNA reads as TGTGCCAGCAGTTTTAAATTTGGTAGCAATCAGCCCCAGCATTTT.